A selection of T cell receptor beta chains follows, all from one sample in a study of tumor and adjacent non-tumor tissue in lung cancer. TCRdb analysed the multiplex PCR reads with MiXCR anew, one entry per CDR3 protein. This table has 75,000 to 95,000 distinct CDR3 sequences, around 64% appearing once. The specimen was lung tumor tissue. These receptors were taken from a man in his 60s with non-small cell lung cancer. The CDR3 runs from the conserved cysteine through the conserved F or W. A D gene is named only where the DNA matches it firmly. Only part of the rows carry a size: once, few, many, or a class if the clone is expanded.

abundance | j_gene | v_gene | d_gene | len | CDR3nt | CDR3aa
. | TRBJ2-1 | TRBV6-5 | . | 13 | TGTGCCAGCTGGGGGGGTGGGGACAATGGGCAGATCTTC | CASWGGGDNGQIF
many | TRBJ1-4 | TRBV13 | TRBD1 | 15 | TGTGCCAGCAGCTTAGGGGGACAGATGCGAGAAAAACTGTTTTTT | CASSLGGQMREKLFF
. | TRBJ2-7 | TRBV5-1 | . | 15 | TGCGCCAGCAGCTTGGAGAGGGGCGCCCCCTACGAGCAGTACTTC | CASSLERGAPYEQYF
many | TRBJ2-5 | TRBV30 | . | 13 | TGTGCCTGGAGTGTTGCTGTTCAAGAGACCCAGTACTTC | CAWSVAVQETQYF
once | TRBJ2-7 | TRBV6-9 | TRBD1 | 19 | TGTGCTAGCAGTTCGAGACCAGCCGAACCGGGACAGGGTCCCTACGAGCAGTACTTC | CASSSRPAEPGQGPYEQYF
. | TRBJ2-2 | TRBV6-5 | . | 16 | TGTGCCAGCAGTTACCTCCCGAGACAGGTCACCGGGAAGCTGTTTTTT | CASSYLPRQVTGKLFF
. | TRBJ2-3 | TRBV29-1 | . | 14 | TGCAGCGCTGGATGGAGGCCCTCATCAGATACGCAGTATTTT | CSAGWRPSSDTQYF
. | TRBJ2-7 | TRBV5-1 | TRBD2 | 15 | TGCGCCAGCAGCATGGGCGGGGGTTATGTCTACGAGCAGTACTTC | CASSMGGGYVYEQYF
. | TRBJ1-6 | TRBV10-3 | . | 12 | TGTGCAATCAGGGTAGATAATTCACCCCTACACTTT | CAIRVDNSPLHF
. | TRBJ1-6 | TRBV5-6 | . | 16 | TGTGCCAGCAGCTTAGGAACAGGGAACTTTAATTCACCCCCCCACTTT | CASSLGTGNFNSPPHF
. | TRBJ1-5 | TRBV29-1 | . | 13 | TGCAACCTTGGACAAGATAGCAATCAGCCCCAGCATTTT | CNLGQDSNQPQHF
many | TRBJ2-1 | TRBV29-1 | TRBD2 | 13 | TGCAGCGTAGGACTAGCGGGAGGTCTGGGGGGGTTCTTC | CSVGLAGGLGGFF
. | TRBJ2-3 | TRBV4-3 | TRBD2 | 16 | TGCGCCAGCAGCCAAAATGAACTAGCGGGAGGAGATACGCAGTATTTT | CASSQNELAGGDTQYF
. | TRBJ1-2 | TRBV29-1 | . | 12 | TGCAGCGTGCAGACCTACTACTATGGCTATGCCTTC | CSVQTYYYGYAF
once | TRBJ2-1 | TRBV11-3 | . | 16 | TGTGCCAACAGCCCACCGGGCGGTTGGTCCTACAATTATCAGTTCTTC | CANSPPGGWSYNYQFF
. | TRBJ2-1 | TRBV11-1 | TRBD1 | 14 | TGTGCCAGCAGCTTAAGGGACAGGGCCAATGAACACTTCTTC | CASSLRDRANEHFF
. | TRBJ2-7 | TRBV29-1 | TRBD1 | 14 | TGCAGCGTTGAAGCCTGGACAGGGGGAGACGAACAGTACTTC | CSVEAWTGGDEQYF
. | TRBJ2-1 | TRBV5-5 | . | 15 | TGTGCCAGTAGCGTTGGCGTTGTAGGATACAATGAGCAGTTCTTC | CASSVGVVGYNEQFF
. | TRBJ2-1 | TRBV11-1 | TRBD2 | 14 | TGTGTCAGCAGCATTAGCGGGAGAAGCAATGAGCAGTTCTTC | CVSSISGRSNEQFF
. | TRBJ2-5 | TRBV11-3 | . | 15 | TGTGCCAGCAGCTTCTCCAGACAGGGAGGAGAGACCCATTACTTC | CASSFSRQGGETHYF
few | TRBJ2-3 | TRBV4-1 | . | 13 | TGCGCCAGCAGCCCCCCTGGCACAGATACGCAGTATTTT | CASSPPGTDTQYF
. | TRBJ2-1 | TRBV29-1 | . | 13 | TGCAGCGTCGTACTATACTCCTACAATGAGCAGTTCTTC | CSVVLYSYNEQFF
. | TRBJ2-3 | TRBV4-2 | TRBD2 | 17 | TGTGGCAGCAGCCAAGCCTTAGGGGGACTAGTGGGAAATACGCAGTATTTT | CGSSQALGGLVGNTQYF
. | TRBJ2-6 | TRBV10-3 | . | 17 | TGTGCTATCAGTGAGATGGTGGGCACCTCTGGGGTCAACGTCCTGACTTTT | CAISEMVGTSGVNVLTF
. | TRBJ2-1 | TRBV11-2 | TRBD2 | 15 | TGTGCCAGCAGCTCATCAGCTAGCGGGAGAAATGAGCACTTCTTC | CASSSSASGRNEHFF
many | TRBJ2-2 | TRBV6-1 | TRBD1 | 16 | TGTGCCAGCAGTGAATTAGGGACAGTGGGCACCGGGGAGCTGTTTTTT | CASSELGTVGTGELFF
few | TRBJ1-3 | TRBV9 | . | 15 | TGTGCTAGCAGCGTCAGAGGGGGGTCTGGAAACACCATATATTTT | CASSVRGGSGNTIYF
. | TRBJ1-2 | TRBV6-5 | TRBD1 | 14 | TGTGCCAGCAGAAAGACAGGGGGCAATAAGAGCTACAACTTC | CASRKTGGNKSYNF
. | TRBJ2-7 | TRBV24-1 | . | 15 | TGTGCCACCAGTGACCCCCTTACAGGGAGCTACGAGCAGCACTTC | CATSDPLTGSYEQHF
. | TRBJ1-5 | TRBV19 | . | 18 | TGTGCCAGTAGAGTCGGGACAAGAAAAGCTGATAGCAATCAGCCCCAGCATTTT | CASRVGTRKADSNQPQHF
. | TRBJ1-6 | TRBV6-6 | . | 15 | TGTGCCAACAGTTACAATCCGGGTACTAATTCACGCCTCCACTTT | CANSYNPGTNSRLHF
. | TRBJ2-1 | TRBV6-1 | TRBD1 | 14 | TGTGCCAGCAGTGAAGGGGACAGGGAACATGAGCAATTCTTC | CASSEGDREHEQFF
. | TRBJ1-4 | TRBV6-5 | . | 14 | TGTGCCAGAAGTTACTCGGGCAGCAATGAAAAACTGCTTTTT | CARSYSGSNEKLLF
once | TRBJ2-3 | TRBV11-2 | . | 14 | TGTGCCAGCAGCAACCGGACCTATACGGCTACGCGGTATTTT | CASSNRTYTATRYF
many | TRBJ1-2 | TRBV7-3 | . | 14 | TGTGCCAGCAGCTTAAACGGACGTAAGGGTGGCTACACCTTC | CASSLNGRKGGYTF
. | TRBJ2-3 | TRBV12-3/TRBV12-4 | TRBD1 | 16 | TGTGCCAGCAGTTCCAGTGACAGGGGTAGCACAGATACGCGGAATTTT | CASSSSDRGSTDTRNF
. | TRBJ2-6 | TRBV4-2 | . | 15 | TGTGCCAGCAGCCAAGGTGGGGCTGGGGCCAACGTCCTGACTTTC | CASSQGGAGANVLTF
. | TRBJ2-1 | TRBV11-2 | . | 15 | TGTGCCGGCAGCCAGGGGACTCAGTCCTACGGTGAGCAGTTCTTC | CAGSQGTQSYGEQFF
. | TRBJ1-1 | TRBV20-1 | . | 13 | TGCAAAACAGGACGGGCCTTGGGCACCGGAGCTTTCTTT | CKTGRALGTGAFF
. | TRBJ2-1 | TRBV11-2 | . | 11 | TGTGCCACCAGTTTGAGCAATGAGCAGTTCTTC | CATSLSNEQFF
medium-sized | TRBJ2-7 | TRBV20-1 | TRBD2 | 15 | TGCAGTGCTAGGACTAGCGGAGGGGGGTCCTACGAGCAGTACTTC | CSARTSGGGSYEQYF
. | TRBJ2-3 | TRBV12-3/TRBV12-4 | . | 13 | TGTGTCAGCAGTTTGGCGACCACAGATACACAGTATTTT | CVSSLATTDTQYF
many | TRBJ2-1 | TRBV6-1 | . | 14 | TGTGCCAGCAGCAAAGGGGACGGGGGAAGTGAGCAGTTCTTC | CASSKGDGGSEQFF
. | TRBJ2-1 | TRBV11-3 | TRBD2 | 15 | TGTGCCAGCAGCTTAACTAGCGGGAGGGGAAATGAGCAGTTCTTC | CASSLTSGRGNEQFF
. | TRBJ2-4 | TRBV4-1 | TRBD2 | 19 | TGCGCCAGCAGCCAAGACAGAGTAGCTAGCGGGAGAGCCAAAAACATTCAGTACTTC | CASSQDRVASGRAKNIQYF
. | TRBJ2-2 | TRBV28 | . | 13 | TGTGCCAGCAGTCCCCGGGGCACCGGGGAGCTGCTTTTT | CASSPRGTGELLF
once | TRBJ2-1 | TRBV29-1 | TRBD2 | 16 | TGCAGCGCCGAACAACTAGCGGAAGTAAACTACAATGAGCAGCTCTTC | CSAEQLAEVNYNEQLF
many | TRBJ2-5 | TRBV4-1 | . | 13 | TGCGCCAGCAGCCTCCGGGACCAAGAGACCCAGTACTTC | CASSLRDQETQYF
. | TRBJ1-1 | TRBV20-1 | . | 12 | TGCAGTGATCATCCACAGAACACTGAAGCTTTCTTT | CSDHPQNTEAFF
. | TRBJ2-1 | TRBV12-3/TRBV12-4 | TRBD1 | 15 | TGTGCCAACAGTCCACAGGGGAGCTCCTACAATGAGCAGTTCTTC | CANSPQGSSYNEQFF
. | TRBJ2-3 | TRBV6-5 | . | 15 | TGTGTCAGCAGACCTAGCGTGGCGAGCACAGATACGCAATATTTT | CVSRPSVASTDTQYF
. | TRBJ1-3 | TRBV2 | . | 15 | TGTGCCAGCATCTTGGGGGGTTTCTCTGGAAACACCATATATTTT | CASILGGFSGNTIYF
. | TRBJ2-1 | TRBV6-1 | . | 15 | TGTGCCAGCAGGGAAGGACGGGAACTGTACAATGAGCAGTTCTTC | CASREGRELYNEQFF
. | TRBJ1-4 | TRBV20-1 | TRBD1 | 13 | TGCAGTGCACAACAGGGGGTTAATGAAAAACTGTTTTTT | CSAQQGVNEKLFF
. | TRBJ2-6 | TRBV6-2/TRBV6-3 | . | 16 | TGTGCCAGCACCCGGGGGAGAATCTCTAGGGCCAACGTCCTGGCTTTC | CASTRGRISRANVLAF
many | TRBJ2-2 | TRBV4-1 | . | 16 | TGCGCCAGCAGCCAAGATACGGGGTTGATACCCGGGGAGCTGTTTTTT | CASSQDTGLIPGELFF
. | TRBJ2-3 | TRBV12-3/TRBV12-4 | TRBD2 | 16 | TGTGCCAGCAGTCTATGGACTAGAGGGTCCACAGATACGCAGTATTTT | CASSLWTRGSTDTQYF
. | TRBJ2-3 | TRBV11-2 | TRBD2 | 15 | TGTACCAGCAGCTTACCGGGACTAGACACAGATACGCAAAATTTT | CTSSLPGLDTDTQNF
. | TRBJ2-3 | TRBV11-2 | . | 15 | TGTGCAAGCAGCCCTTCGGATAGGGCGTTAGATACGCAGTATTTT | CASSPSDRALDTQYF